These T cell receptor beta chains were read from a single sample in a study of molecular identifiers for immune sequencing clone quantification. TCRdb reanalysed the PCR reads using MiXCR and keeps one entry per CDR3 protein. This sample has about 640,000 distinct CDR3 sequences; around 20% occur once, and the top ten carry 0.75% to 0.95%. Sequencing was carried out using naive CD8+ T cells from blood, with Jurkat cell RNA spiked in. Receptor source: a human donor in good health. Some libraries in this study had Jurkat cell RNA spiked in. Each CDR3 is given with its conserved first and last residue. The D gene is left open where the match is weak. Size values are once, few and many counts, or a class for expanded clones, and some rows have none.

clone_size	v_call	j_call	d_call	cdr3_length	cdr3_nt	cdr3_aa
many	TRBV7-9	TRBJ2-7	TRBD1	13	TGTGCCAGCAGCTCCCGGGACAGAAACGAGCAGTACTTC	CASSSRDRNEQYF
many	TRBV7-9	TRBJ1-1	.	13	TGTGCCAGCAGCCTAGTCGGGGCCGATGAAGCTTTCTTT	CASSLVGADEAFF
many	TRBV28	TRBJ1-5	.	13	TGTGCCATCGCGACCCGAGGGGCCCAGCCCCAGCATTTT	CAIATRGAQPQHF
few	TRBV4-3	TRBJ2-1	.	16	TGCGCCAGCAGCCAAGATCTAGGGAGCTCCTACAATGAGCAGTTCTTC	CASSQDLGSSYNEQFF
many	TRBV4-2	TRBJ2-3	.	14	TGTGCCAGCAGCCAAGTTGACCCACTAGATACGCAGTATTTT	CASSQVDPLDTQYF
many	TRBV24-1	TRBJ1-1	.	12	TGTGCCACCAGTGAGACAGGTTCTGAAGCTTTCTTT	CATSETGSEAFF
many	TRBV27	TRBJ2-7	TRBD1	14	TGTGCCAGCAGTTTAGCGCAGGGGGCCTACGAGCAGTACTTC	CASSLAQGAYEQYF
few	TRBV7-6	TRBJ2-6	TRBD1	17	TGTGCCAGCAGCTTAGGTAGGGGGCCGTCTGGGGCCAACGTCCTGACTTTC	CASSLGRGPSGANVLTF
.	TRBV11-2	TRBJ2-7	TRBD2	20	TGTGCCAGCAGCTTTAAGGCGGGGACTAGCGGGGGGGTACTCTCCTACGAGCAGTACTTC	CASSFKAGTSGGVLSYEQYF
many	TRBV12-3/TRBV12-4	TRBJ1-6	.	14	TGTGCCAGCAGCTCTGACGGGTATAATTCACCCCTCCACTTT	CASSSDGYNSPLHF
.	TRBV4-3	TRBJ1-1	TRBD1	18	TGCGCCAGCAGCCAAGGATGGGACAGGGCCGCTCCCAACACTGAAGCTTTCTTT	CASSQGWDRAAPNTEAFF
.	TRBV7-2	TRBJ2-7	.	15	TGTGCCAGCAGCTCGTGGGGGGGGGCACCCTACGAGCAGTACTTC	CASSSWGGAPYEQYF
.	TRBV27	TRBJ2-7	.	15	TGTGCCAGCAGTTCCGCCGTTCATAGCGCGCACGAGCAGTACTTC	CASSSAVHSAHEQYF
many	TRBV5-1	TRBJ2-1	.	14	TGTGCCAGCAGCCAAGGTGGGTCCTACAATGAGCAGTTCTTC	CASSQGGSYNEQFF
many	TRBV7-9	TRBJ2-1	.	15	TGTGCCAGCAGCTTAAAGGACAGCCGTTACAATGAGCAGTTCTTC	CASSLKDSRYNEQFF
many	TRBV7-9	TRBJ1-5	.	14	TGTGCCAGCAGCTTAATGGGAGGGGGTCAGCCCCAGCATTTT	CASSLMGGGQPQHF
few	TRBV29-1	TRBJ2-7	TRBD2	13	TGCAGCGTAGAGACTAGCGAAACCTACGAGCAGTACTTC	CSVETSETYEQYF
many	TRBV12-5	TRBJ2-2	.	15	TGTGCTAGCGGTTTGGTAAGCGGAATGGCCGGGGAGCTGTTTTTT	CASGLVSGMAGELFF
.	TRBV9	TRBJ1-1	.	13	TGTGCCAGCAGCGTAGGGGGGATCGCTGAAGCTTTCTTT	CASSVGGIAEAFF
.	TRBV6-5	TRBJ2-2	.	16	TGTGCCAGCAGTTACTCGAATTGGGGGTCGGGCGGGGAGCTGTTTTTT	CASSYSNWGSGGELFF
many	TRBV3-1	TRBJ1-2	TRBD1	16	TGTGCCAGCAGCCAAGATCTACAGGGGACACACTATGGCTACACCTTC	CASSQDLQGTHYGYTF
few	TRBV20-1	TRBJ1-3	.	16	TGCAGTGCTAGAGGTCCAACAGGGCTCTCTGGAAACACCATATATTTT	CSARGPTGLSGNTIYF
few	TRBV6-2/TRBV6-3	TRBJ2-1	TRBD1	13	TGTGCCAGCAGCTCCGGGACAGCCAATGAGCAGTTCTTC	CASSSGTANEQFF
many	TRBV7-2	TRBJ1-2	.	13	TGTGCCAGCAGCATAACAGTTAACTATGGCTACACCTTC	CASSITVNYGYTF
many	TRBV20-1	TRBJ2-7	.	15	TGCAGTGCTCGGCCCGACCCGGGCCCAGCCTACGAGCAGTACTTC	CSARPDPGPAYEQYF
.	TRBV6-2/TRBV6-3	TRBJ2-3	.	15	TGTGCCAGCAGATACCTAAAAGATAACACAGATACGCAGTATTTT	CASRYLKDNTDTQYF
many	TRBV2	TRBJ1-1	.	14	TGTGCCAGCAGTGAACCAGTCGCCAACACTGAAGCTTTCTTT	CASSEPVANTEAFF